A selection of T cell receptor beta chains follows, all from one sample in a study of blood T cell repertoires in COVID-19. The protocol was immunoSEQ multiplex PCR, while the TCRdb copy is restricted to in-frame clones and leaves out a portion. The sample consists of about 190,000 clones, roughly 80% of them appearing once. The sequenced material came from peripheral blood. These receptor sequences come from a woman in her forties with acute or convalescent COVID-19. Each CDR3 is given with its conserved first and last residue. The D gene is left open where the match is weak. Clone size is stated in some rows and not others, as once, few, many or a class when expanded.

>TRBV7-9|TRBD1|few|TRBJ1-2
CASSLARPGQGYGYTF
TGTGCCAGCAGCTTAGCTCGTCCGGGACAGGGTTATGGCTACACCTTC
>TRBV3-1/TRBV3-2|TRBD2|once|TRBJ2-2
CASSQLVSSGEENTGELFF
TGTGCCAGCAGCCAATTGGTTTCTAGCGGAGAGGAGAACACCGGGGAGCTGTTTTTT
>TRBV6-5|.|.|TRBJ1-5
CASTGPDQPQHF
TGTGCCAGCACTGGGCCCGATCAGCCCCAGCATTTT
>TRBV30|.|.|TRBJ2-7
CAWSARGASYEQYF
TGTGCCTGGAGCGCTCGGGGGGCATCCTACGAGCAGTACTTC
>TRBV7-2|TRBD1|.|TRBJ1-2
CASSARSRGQGYGYTF
TGTGCCAGCAGCGCTCGTTCTAGGGGGCAGGGTTATGGCTACACCTTC
>TRBV4-1|.|.|TRBJ2-3
CASSPTAGTTLTDTQYF
TGCGCCAGCAGCCCTACCGCCGGGACAACCCTCACAGATACGCAGTATTTT
>TRBV20-1|.|.|TRBJ2-7
CSAASKYEQYF
TGCAGTGCTGCCTCTAAGTACGAGCAGTACTTC
>TRBV6-2/TRBV6-3|.|.|TRBJ1-2
CASSPAELREGYTF
TGTGCCAGCAGTCCCGCCGAGCTTCGGGAAGGCTACACCTTC
>TRBV5-1|.|few|TRBJ2-5
CASSLLSVQETQYF
TGCGCCAGCAGCTTGCTGTCAGTCCAAGAGACCCAGTACTTC
>TRBV27|TRBD2|.|TRBJ2-7
CASRVAGAVGEQYF
TGTGCCAGCAGAGTAGCGGGAGCAGTGGGCGAGCAGTACTTC
>TRBV29-1|TRBD1|.|TRBJ2-3
CSVSQGSADTQYF
TGCAGCGTTTCACAGGGGTCGGCAGATACGCAGTATTTT
>TRBV5-1|TRBD1|.|TRBJ2-7
CASSMTGSVSYEQYF
TGCGCCAGCAGCATGACAGGGAGTGTATCCTACGAGCAGTACTTC
>TRBV3-1/TRBV3-2|.|.|TRBJ2-1
CASSQAGGPLQQFF
TGTGCCAGCAGCCAAGCCGGGGGGCCTCTCCAGCAGTTCTTC
>TRBV6-6|TRBD1|.|TRBJ1-1
CASIDRGVNTEAFF
TGTGCCAGCATCGACAGGGGCGTTAACACTGAAGCTTTCTTT
>TRBV28|.|.|TRBJ1-5
CASNGADHQPQHF
TGTGCCAGCAATGGAGCAGACCATCAGCCCCAGCATTTT
>TRBV5-1|.|.|TRBJ1-5
CASSLTENQPQHF
TGCGCCAGCAGCTTGACAGAGAATCAGCCCCAGCATTTT
>TRBV9|.|few|TRBJ2-1
CASSGLRGKSSYNEQFF
TGTGCCAGCAGCGGGTTAAGGGGGAAATCATCCTACAATGAGCAGTTCTTC
>TRBV6-5|TRBD2|.|TRBJ2-1
CASSLTSGIENEQFF
TGTGCCAGCAGTCTGACTAGCGGGATTGAAAATGAGCAGTTCTTC
>TRBV6-5|.|.|TRBJ2-7
CASSYTPTGNEQYF
TGTGCCAGCAGTTACACCCCGACCGGGAACGAGCAGTACTTC
>TRBV6-5|.|.|TRBJ2-6
CASLGGSGANVLTF
TGTGCCAGCCTCGGAGGGTCTGGGGCCAACGTCCTGACTTTC
>TRBV28|.|.|TRBJ1-2
CASSKSGSLSYGYTF
TGTGCCAGCAGTAAATCAGGGTCTTTGTCTTATGGCTACACCTTC
>TRBV19|TRBD1|once|TRBJ1-6
CASGTVYNSPLHF
TGTGCCAGTGGGACAGTTTATAATTCACCCCTCCACTTT
>TRBV27|.|once|TRBJ1-2
CASSSPTGSGYTF
TGTGCCAGCAGTTCGCCCACAGGGAGCGGCTACACCTTC
>TRBV5-1|TRBD1|.|TRBJ1-6
CASSRDSNNSPLHF
TGCGCCAGCAGCCGGGACAGCAATAATTCACCCCTCCACTTT
>TRBV7-3|.|.|TRBJ1-1
CASSLKADNMNTEAFF
TGTGCCAGCAGCTTAAAGGCCGACAACATGAACACTGAAGCTTTCTTT
>TRBV5-4|.|.|TRBJ2-1
CASSLEGVSYNEQFF
TGTGCCAGCAGCTTAGAGGGGGTGTCCTACAATGAGCAGTTCTTC
>TRBV28|TRBD1|.|TRBJ2-7
CASSYRGYEQYF
TGTGCCAGCAGTTACAGGGGCTACGAGCAGTACTTC
>TRBV9|.|few|TRBJ1-1
CASSSSSRDTEAFF
TGTGCCAGCAGCTCCAGCTCCCGGGACACTGAAGCTTTCTTT
>TRBV7-2|TRBD2|.|TRBJ2-1
CASSLVAGGNEQFF
TGTGCCAGCAGCTTAGTAGCGGGGGGCAATGAGCAGTTCTTC
>TRBV7-3|TRBD1|.|TRBJ2-5
CASSSRGPETQYF
TGTGCCAGCAGCTCCAGGGGGCCTGAGACCCAGTACTTC
>TRBV7-2|TRBD1|.|TRBJ1-3
CASSKDRGGSGNTIYF
TGTGCCAGCAGCAAGGACAGGGGAGGGTCTGGAAACACCATATATTTT
>TRBV7-3|TRBD1|.|TRBJ2-2
CASTTTGRKSSGELFF
TGTGCCAGCACCACGACAGGGAGAAAGTCTAGCGGGGAGCTGTTTTTT
>TRBV11-3|.|.|TRBJ1-2
CASSLSGGEGYTF
TGTGCCAGCAGCTTAAGCGGGGGGGAAGGCTACACCTTC
>TRBV19|TRBD1|.|TRBJ1-5
CASSRDSRGNQPQHF
TGTGCCAGTAGCCGGGACAGTCGCGGCAATCAGCCCCAGCATTTT
>TRBV28|TRBD2|.|TRBJ2-3
CAIGTSGLSTDTQYF
TGTGCCATCGGGACTAGCGGGCTTAGCACAGATACGCAGTATTTT
>TRBV18|TRBD2|.|TRBJ2-5
CASSSFTGLVEETQYF
TGTGCCAGCTCATCTTTTACGGGACTAGTCGAAGAGACCCAGTACTTC
>TRBV27|.|.|TRBJ2-2
CASSSSTGPGELFF
TGTGCCAGCAGTTCCTCCACAGGGCCCGGGGAGCTGTTTTTT